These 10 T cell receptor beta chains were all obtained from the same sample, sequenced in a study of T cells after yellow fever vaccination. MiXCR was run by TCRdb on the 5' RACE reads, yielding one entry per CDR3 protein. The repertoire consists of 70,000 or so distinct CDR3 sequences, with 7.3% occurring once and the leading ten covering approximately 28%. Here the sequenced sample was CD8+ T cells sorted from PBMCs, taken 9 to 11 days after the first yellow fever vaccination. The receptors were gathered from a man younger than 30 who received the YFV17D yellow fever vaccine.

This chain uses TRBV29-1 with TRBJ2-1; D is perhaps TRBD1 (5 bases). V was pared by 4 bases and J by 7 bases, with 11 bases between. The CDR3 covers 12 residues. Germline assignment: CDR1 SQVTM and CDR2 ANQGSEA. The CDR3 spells CSVATVANEQFF. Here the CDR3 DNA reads TGCAGCGTTGCGACAGTCGCGAATGAGCAGTTCTTC.

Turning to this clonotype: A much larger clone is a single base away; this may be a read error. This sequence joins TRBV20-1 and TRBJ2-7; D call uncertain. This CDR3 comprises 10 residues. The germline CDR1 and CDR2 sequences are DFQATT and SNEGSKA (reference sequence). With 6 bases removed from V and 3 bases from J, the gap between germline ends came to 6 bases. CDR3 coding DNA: TGCAGTGCAATAAACTACGAGCAGTACTTC. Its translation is CSAINYEQYF.

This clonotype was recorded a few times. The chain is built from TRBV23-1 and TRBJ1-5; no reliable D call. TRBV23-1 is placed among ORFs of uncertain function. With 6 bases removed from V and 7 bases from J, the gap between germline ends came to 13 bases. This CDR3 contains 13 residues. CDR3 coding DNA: TGCGCCAGCAGCCCCGTAGGGAGACAGCCCCAGCATTTT. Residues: CASSPVGRQPQHF.

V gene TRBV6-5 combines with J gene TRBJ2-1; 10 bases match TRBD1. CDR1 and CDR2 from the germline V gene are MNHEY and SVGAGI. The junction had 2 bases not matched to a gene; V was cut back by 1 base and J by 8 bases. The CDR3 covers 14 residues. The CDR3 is CASSYFGQGDEQFF. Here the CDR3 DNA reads TGTGCCAGCAGTTACTTTGGACAGGGGGATGAGCAGTTCTTC.

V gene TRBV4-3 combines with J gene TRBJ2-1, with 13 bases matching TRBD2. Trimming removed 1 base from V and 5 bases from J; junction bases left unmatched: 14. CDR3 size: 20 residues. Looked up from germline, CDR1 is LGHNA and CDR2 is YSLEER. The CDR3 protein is CASSQAGTSGEARENNEQFF. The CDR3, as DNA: TGCGCCAGCAGCCAAGCCGGGACTAGCGGGGAGGCCAGGGAAAACAATGAGCAGTTCTTC.

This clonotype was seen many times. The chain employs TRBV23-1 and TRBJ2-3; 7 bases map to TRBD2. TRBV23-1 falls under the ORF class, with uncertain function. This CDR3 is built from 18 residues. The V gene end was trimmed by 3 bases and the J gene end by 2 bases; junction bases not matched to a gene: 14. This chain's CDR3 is CASSHQKRLLANTDTQYF. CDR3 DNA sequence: TGCGCCAGCAGTCATCAAAAAAGATTACTAGCGAACACAGATACGCAGTATTTT.

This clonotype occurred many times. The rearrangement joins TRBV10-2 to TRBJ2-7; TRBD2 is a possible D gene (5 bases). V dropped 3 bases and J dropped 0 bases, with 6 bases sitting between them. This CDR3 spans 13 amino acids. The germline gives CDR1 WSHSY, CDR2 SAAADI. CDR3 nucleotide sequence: TGCGCCAGCAGTGACGACTACTCCTACGAGCAGTACTTC. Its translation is CASSDDYSYEQYF.

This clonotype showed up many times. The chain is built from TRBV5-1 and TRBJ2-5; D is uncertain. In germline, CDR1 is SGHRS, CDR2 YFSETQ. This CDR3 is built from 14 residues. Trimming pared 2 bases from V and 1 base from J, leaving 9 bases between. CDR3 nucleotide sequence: TGCGCCAGCAGCTTACGTCTGCGCCAAGAGACCCAGTACTTC. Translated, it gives CASSLRLRQETQYF.

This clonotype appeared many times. The CDR3 sequence: CASSYSFPPTSNQPQHF. The CDR3 DNA reads as TGTGCCAGCAGTTACTCGTTTCCTCCCACAAGCAATCAGCCCCAGCATTTT. The V gene is TRBV6-5, the J gene TRBJ1-5; D ambiguous. V lost 0 bases, J lost 1 base, and 13 bases lay in between. The CDR3 is made up of 17 amino acids. Germline V gene data show CDR1 as MNHEY and CDR2 as SVGAGI.

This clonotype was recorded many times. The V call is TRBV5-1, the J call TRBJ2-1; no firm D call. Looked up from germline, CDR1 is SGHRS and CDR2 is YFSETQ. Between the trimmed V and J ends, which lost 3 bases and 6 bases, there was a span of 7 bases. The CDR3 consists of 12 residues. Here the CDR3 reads CASSSLGNEQFF. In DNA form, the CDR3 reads TGCGCCAGCAGCTCACTGGGCAATGAGCAGTTCTTC.